The present T cell receptor beta chain was sequenced within a study of glioma-infiltrating T cells after dendritic cell vaccination. CDR3 length: 14 amino acids. With V trimmed by 5 bases and J by 1 base, 5 bases remained unmatched. The germline gives CDR1 SGHVS, CDR2 FQNEAQ. Profiling relied on immunoSEQ multiplex PCR, and the TCRdb table lists in-frame clones only, not all of them. This sample has roughly 41,000 clones, with 70% to 85% found just once. This receptor was identified in a human donor with glioblastoma. The chain links TRBV7-8 to TRBJ2-7; 7 nucleotides agree with TRBD1. The material sequenced was blood, taken before dendritic cell vaccination. The CDR3, as DNA: TGTGCCAGCAGCCCCGGACAGGTTTCCTACGAGCAGTACTTC. Residues: CASSPGQVSYEQYF.